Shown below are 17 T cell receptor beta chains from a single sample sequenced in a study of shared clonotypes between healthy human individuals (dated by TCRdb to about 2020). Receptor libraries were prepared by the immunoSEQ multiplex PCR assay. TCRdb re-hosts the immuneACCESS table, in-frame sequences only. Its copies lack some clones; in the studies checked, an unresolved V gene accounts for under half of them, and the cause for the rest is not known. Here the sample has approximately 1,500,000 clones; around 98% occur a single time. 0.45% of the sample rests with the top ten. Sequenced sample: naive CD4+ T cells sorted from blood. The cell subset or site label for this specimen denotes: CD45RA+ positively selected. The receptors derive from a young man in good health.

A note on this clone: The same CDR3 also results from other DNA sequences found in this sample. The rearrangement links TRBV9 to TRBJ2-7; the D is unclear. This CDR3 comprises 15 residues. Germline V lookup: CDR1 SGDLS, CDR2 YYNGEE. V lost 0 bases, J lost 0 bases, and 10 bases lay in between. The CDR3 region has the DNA TGTGCCAGCAGCGTAGGAGTAGTCCCCTCCTACGAGCAGTACTTC. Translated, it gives CASSVGVVPSYEQYF.

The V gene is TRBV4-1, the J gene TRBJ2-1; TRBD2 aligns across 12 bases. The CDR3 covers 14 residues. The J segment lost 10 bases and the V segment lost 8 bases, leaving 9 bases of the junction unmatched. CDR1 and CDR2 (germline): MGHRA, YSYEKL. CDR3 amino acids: CASGSTSGGREQFF. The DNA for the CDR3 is TGCGCCAGCGGCTCGACTAGCGGGGGCCGGGAGCAGTTCTTC.

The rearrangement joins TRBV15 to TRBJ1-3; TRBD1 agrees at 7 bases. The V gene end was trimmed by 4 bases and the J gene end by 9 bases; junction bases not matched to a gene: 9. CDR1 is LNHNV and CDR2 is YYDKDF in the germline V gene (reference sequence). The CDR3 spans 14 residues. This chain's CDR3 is CATSTTGAPGTIYF. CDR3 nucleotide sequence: TGTGCCACCAGCACTACAGGGGCCCCGGGCACCATATATTTT.

CDR3 bases: TGTGCCAGTAGTATTGCGGGGACAGGGGTTTACGAGCAGTACTTC. Translated, it gives CASSIAGTGVYEQYF. The gene calls are TRBV19 and TRBJ2-7; 10 positions match TRBD1. Per the germline V gene, CDR1 is LNHDA and CDR2 is SQIVND (reference sequence). This CDR3 is 15 amino acids long. The V and J ends lost 3 bases and 4 bases, in that order; junction bases with no gene match: 6.

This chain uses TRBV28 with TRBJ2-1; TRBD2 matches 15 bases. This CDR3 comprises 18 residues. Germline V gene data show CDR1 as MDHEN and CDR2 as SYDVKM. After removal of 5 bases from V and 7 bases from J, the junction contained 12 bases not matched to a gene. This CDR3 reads CASSLRTSGRARWNEQFF. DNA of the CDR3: TGTGCCAGCAGTCTGAGGACTAGCGGGAGGGCCCGTTGGAATGAGCAGTTCTTC.

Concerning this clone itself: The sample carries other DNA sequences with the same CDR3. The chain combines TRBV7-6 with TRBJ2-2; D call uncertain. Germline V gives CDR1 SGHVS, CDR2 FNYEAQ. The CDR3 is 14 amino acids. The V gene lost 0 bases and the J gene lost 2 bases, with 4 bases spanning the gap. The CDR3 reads CASSLAGNTGELFF. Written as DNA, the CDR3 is TGTGCCAGCAGCTTAGCTGGAAACACCGGGGAGCTGTTTTTT.

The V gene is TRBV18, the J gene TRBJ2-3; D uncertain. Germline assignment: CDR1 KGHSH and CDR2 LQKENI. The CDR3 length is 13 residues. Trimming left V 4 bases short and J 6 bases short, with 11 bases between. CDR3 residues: CASSRPPPDTQYF. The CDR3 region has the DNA TGTGCCAGCTCACGACCACCTCCGGATACGCAGTATTTT.

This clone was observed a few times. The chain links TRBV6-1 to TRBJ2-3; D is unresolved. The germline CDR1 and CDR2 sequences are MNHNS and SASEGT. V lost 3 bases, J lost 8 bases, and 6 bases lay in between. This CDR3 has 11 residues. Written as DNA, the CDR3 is TGTGCCAGCAGTGATTTGCGTACGCAGTATTTT. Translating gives CASSDLRTQYF.

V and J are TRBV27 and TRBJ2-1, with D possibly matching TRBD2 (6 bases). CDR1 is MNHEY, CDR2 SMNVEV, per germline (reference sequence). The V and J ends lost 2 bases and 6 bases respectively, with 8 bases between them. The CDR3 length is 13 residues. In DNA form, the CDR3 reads TGTGCCAGCAGTTTAATCGGGGGCAATGAGCAGTTCTTC. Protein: CASSLIGGNEQFF.

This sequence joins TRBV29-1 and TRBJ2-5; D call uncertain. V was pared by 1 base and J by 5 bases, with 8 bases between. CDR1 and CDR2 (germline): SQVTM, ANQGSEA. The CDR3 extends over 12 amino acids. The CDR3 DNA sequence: TGCAGCGTTGAAGGCCAGTCCGAGACCCAGTACTTC. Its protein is CSVEGQSETQYF.

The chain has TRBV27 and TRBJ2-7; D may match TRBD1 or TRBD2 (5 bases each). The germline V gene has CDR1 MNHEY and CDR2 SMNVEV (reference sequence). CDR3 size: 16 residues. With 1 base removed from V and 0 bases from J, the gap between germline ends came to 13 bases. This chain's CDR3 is CASSLYRRGRSYEQYF. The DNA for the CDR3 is TGTGCCAGCAGTTTATATCGAAGGGGACGCTCCTACGAGCAGTACTTC.

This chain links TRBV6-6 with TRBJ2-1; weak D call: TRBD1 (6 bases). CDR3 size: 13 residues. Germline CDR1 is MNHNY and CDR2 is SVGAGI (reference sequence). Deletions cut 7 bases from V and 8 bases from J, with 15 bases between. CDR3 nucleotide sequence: TGTGCCAGCAAACTCTCAGGGGTGGATGAGCAGTTCTTC. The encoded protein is CASKLSGVDEQFF.

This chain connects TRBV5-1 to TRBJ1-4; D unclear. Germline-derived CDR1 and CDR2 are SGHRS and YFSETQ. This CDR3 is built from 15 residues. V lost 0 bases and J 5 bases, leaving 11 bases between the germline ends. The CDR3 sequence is CASSLDGKRNEKLFF. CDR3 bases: TGCGCCAGCAGCTTGGACGGAAAAAGAAATGAAAAACTGTTTTTT. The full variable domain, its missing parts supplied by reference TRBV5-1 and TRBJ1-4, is KAGVTQTPRYLIKTRGQQVTLSCSPISGHRSVSWYQQTPGQGLQFLFEYFSETQRNKGNFPGRFSGRQFSNSRSEMNVSTLELGDSALYLCASSLDGKRNEKLFFGSGTQLSVL.

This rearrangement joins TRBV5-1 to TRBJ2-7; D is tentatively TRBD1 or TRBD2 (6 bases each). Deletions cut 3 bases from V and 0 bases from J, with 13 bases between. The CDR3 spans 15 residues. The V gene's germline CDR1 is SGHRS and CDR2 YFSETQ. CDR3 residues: CASSWGAISSYEQYF. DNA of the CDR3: TGCGCCAGCAGCTGGGGGGCGATCAGCTCCTACGAGCAGTACTTC. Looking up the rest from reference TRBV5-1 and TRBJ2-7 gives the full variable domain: KAGVTQTPRYLIKTRGQQVTLSCSPISGHRSVSWYQQTPGQGLQFLFEYFSETQRNKGNFPGRFSGRQFSNSRSEMNVSTLELGDSALYLCASSWGAISSYEQYFGPGTRLTVT.

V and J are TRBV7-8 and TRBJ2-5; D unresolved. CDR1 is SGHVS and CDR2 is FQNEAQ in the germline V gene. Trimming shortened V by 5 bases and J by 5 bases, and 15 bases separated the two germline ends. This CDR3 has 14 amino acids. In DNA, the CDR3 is TGTGCCAGCAGCCCCACGGCCGGTGGGGAGACCCAGTACTTC. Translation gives CASSPTAGGETQYF.

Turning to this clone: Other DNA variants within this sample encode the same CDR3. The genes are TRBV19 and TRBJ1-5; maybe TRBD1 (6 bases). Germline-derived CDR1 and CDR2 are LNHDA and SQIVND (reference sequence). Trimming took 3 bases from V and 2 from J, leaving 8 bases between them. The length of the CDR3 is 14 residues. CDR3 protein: CASSMRQGNQPQHF. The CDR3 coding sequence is TGTGCCAGTAGTATGAGACAGGGCAATCAGCCCCAGCATTTT. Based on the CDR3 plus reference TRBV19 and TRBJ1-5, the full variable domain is DGGITQSPKYLFRKEGQNVTLSCEQNLNHDAMYWYRQDPGQGLRLIYYSQIVNDFQKGDIAEGYSVSREKKESFPLTVTSAQKNPTAFYLCASSMRQGNQPQHFGDGTRLSIL.

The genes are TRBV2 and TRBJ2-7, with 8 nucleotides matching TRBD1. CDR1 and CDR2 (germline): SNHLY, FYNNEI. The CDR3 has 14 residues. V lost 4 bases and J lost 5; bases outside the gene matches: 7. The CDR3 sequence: CASSGQGRIDEQYF. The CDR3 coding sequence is TGTGCCAGCAGTGGACAGGGGCGGATCGACGAGCAGTACTTC.